These T cell receptor beta chains were read from a single sample in a study of sequential checkpoint blockade in melanoma. Measured with immunoSEQ multiplex PCR; TCRdb has only the in-frame clones, and not every one. The table shows 37,000 or so clones, with roughly a third occurring only once. The sequencing used tumor tissue (inferred from file names), collected from a patient given nivolumab and ipilimumab in sequence. The receptors were gathered from a human donor with melanoma. CDR3s include the opening cysteine and the closing phenylalanine or tryptophan. The order of the fields is CDR3 protein, CDR3 DNA, clone size, V gene, D gene, J gene. A D gene is named only where the DNA matches it firmly. Only some rows state a clone size, as once, few, many or a class for expanded clones.

CDR3 protein: CASSQSLAVTDTQYF
CDR3 DNA: TGTGCCAGCTCACAATCACTAGCGGTAACAGATACGCAGTATTTT
clone size: NA
V gene: TRBV18
D gene: TRBD2
J gene: TRBJ2-3

CDR3 protein: CASSSYRAQYEQYF
CDR3 DNA: TGTGCCAGCAGTAGCTACCGGGCCCAGTACGAGCAGTACTTC
clone size: NA
V gene: TRBV6-8
D gene: NA
J gene: TRBJ2-7

CDR3 protein: CASSYSQSGIVPPEAFF
CDR3 DNA: TGTGCCAGCAGTTACTCACAAAGCGGGATCGTGCCCCCTGAAGCTTTCTTT
clone size: few
V gene: TRBV6-8
D gene: NA
J gene: TRBJ1-1

CDR3 protein: CASSQGQGWPGELFF
CDR3 DNA: TGTGCCAGCAGTCAGGGACAGGGTTGGCCCGGGGAGCTGTTTTTT
clone size: few
V gene: TRBV6-8
D gene: TRBD1
J gene: TRBJ2-2

CDR3 protein: CASSRGVSSGNEQFF
CDR3 DNA: TGTGCCAGCAGTAGGGGGGTTAGTAGCGGTAATGAGCAGTTCTTC
clone size: few
V gene: TRBV11-3
D gene: NA
J gene: TRBJ2-1

CDR3 protein: CASSTLGDRDKYEQYF
CDR3 DNA: TGTGCCAGCAGCACTTTGGGAGACAGGGACAAGTACGAGCAGTACTTC
clone size: many
V gene: TRBV11-3
D gene: TRBD1
J gene: TRBJ2-7

CDR3 protein: CASSPAPGTGDSPLHF
CDR3 DNA: TGTGCCAGCAGTCCCGCCCCGGGGACAGGGGATTCACCCCTCCACTTT
clone size: NA
V gene: TRBV28
D gene: TRBD1
J gene: TRBJ1-6

CDR3 protein: CATSRVTGTKTSTEAFF
CDR3 DNA: TGTGCCACCAGCAGAGTTACCGGGACAAAAACTTCCACTGAAGCTTTCTTT
clone size: few
V gene: TRBV15
D gene: NA
J gene: TRBJ1-1

CDR3 protein: CASAGQGAAINYGYTF
CDR3 DNA: TGTGCCAGCGCAGGACAGGGGGCCGCGATTAACTATGGCTACACCTTC
clone size: many
V gene: TRBV11-3
D gene: TRBD1
J gene: TRBJ1-2

CDR3 protein: CASRQGDSENSPLHF
CDR3 DNA: TGCGCCAGCAGACAAGGGGACAGTGAAAATTCACCCCTCCACTTT
clone size: NA
V gene: TRBV5-1
D gene: TRBD1
J gene: TRBJ1-6

CDR3 protein: CASISGGGTNTEAFF
CDR3 DNA: TGTGCCAGCATATCAGGTGGGGGCACGAACACTGAAGCTTTCTTT
clone size: few
V gene: TRBV9
D gene: NA
J gene: TRBJ1-1

CDR3 protein: CASSLLTSGRETQYF
CDR3 DNA: TGCGCCAGCAGCTTGTTGACTAGCGGGAGAGAGACCCAGTACTTC
clone size: NA
V gene: TRBV5-1
D gene: TRBD2
J gene: TRBJ2-5

CDR3 protein: CAISESKAAYEQYF
CDR3 DNA: TGTGCCATCAGTGAGTCGAAGGCAGCCTACGAGCAGTACTTC
clone size: few
V gene: TRBV10-3
D gene: NA
J gene: TRBJ2-7

CDR3 protein: CASRLLGQTQETQYF
CDR3 DNA: TGCGCCAGCAGACTCTTGGGACAGACCCAAGAGACCCAGTACTTC
clone size: NA
V gene: TRBV5-1
D gene: TRBD1
J gene: TRBJ2-5

CDR3 protein: CASSGYSFMGYEQYF
CDR3 DNA: TGTGCCAGCAGTGGTTACAGTTTCATGGGTTACGAGCAGTACTTC
clone size: few
V gene: TRBV6-7
D gene: NA
J gene: TRBJ2-7

CDR3 protein: CASSPLDGSNQPQHF
CDR3 DNA: TGTGCCAGTAGTCCCCTGGACGGTAGCAATCAGCCCCAGCATTTT
clone size: NA
V gene: TRBV19
D gene: NA
J gene: TRBJ1-5

CDR3 protein: CASSSTLGANVLTF
CDR3 DNA: TGTGCCAGCAGCTCGACTCTCGGGGCCAACGTCCTGACTTTC
clone size: many
V gene: TRBV11-3
D gene: NA
J gene: TRBJ2-6

CDR3 protein: CASSQGGETQYF
CDR3 DNA: TGTGCCAGCAGCCAAGGCGGAGAGACCCAGTACTTC
clone size: few
V gene: TRBV14
D gene: NA
J gene: TRBJ2-5

CDR3 protein: CAISDGPDGYTF
CDR3 DNA: TGTGCCATCTCGGACGGCCCGGATGGCTACACCTTC
clone size: few
V gene: TRBV6-8
D gene: NA
J gene: TRBJ1-2

CDR3 protein: CASSVGVADHQETQYF
CDR3 DNA: TGTGCCAGCAGCGTAGGGGTAGCGGACCACCAAGAGACCCAGTACTTC
clone size: few
V gene: TRBV9
D gene: NA
J gene: TRBJ2-5

CDR3 protein: CASSSIGQGSEAFF
CDR3 DNA: TGTGCCAGCAGTTCGATAGGACAGGGCTCTGAAGCTTTCTTT
clone size: few
V gene: TRBV6-8
D gene: TRBD1
J gene: TRBJ1-1

CDR3 protein: CAWGTSFPLNTEAFF
CDR3 DNA: TGTGCCTGGGGTACGTCCTTCCCTTTAAACACTGAAGCTTTCTTT
clone size: NA
V gene: TRBV30
D gene: NA
J gene: TRBJ1-1

CDR3 protein: CASNTGISSGANVLTF
CDR3 DNA: TGTGCCAGCAACACAGGGATTAGCTCTGGGGCCAACGTCCTGACTTTC
clone size: few
V gene: TRBV6-8
D gene: NA
J gene: TRBJ2-6

CDR3 protein: CASSPGQGKGDEQFF
CDR3 DNA: TGTGCCAGCAGCCCGGGACAGGGGAAAGGCGATGAGCAGTTCTTC
clone size: NA
V gene: TRBV11-3
D gene: TRBD1
J gene: TRBJ2-1

CDR3 protein: CASSYSRQGDTEAFF
CDR3 DNA: TGTGCCAGCAGTTACTCGAGGCAGGGGGACACTGAAGCTTTCTTT
clone size: many
V gene: TRBV6-8
D gene: TRBD1
J gene: TRBJ1-1

CDR3 protein: CAWRNGEKLFF
CDR3 DNA: TGTGCCTGGAGAAATGGTGAAAAACTGTTTTTT
clone size: NA
V gene: TRBV30
D gene: NA
J gene: TRBJ1-4

CDR3 protein: CASSPPGQGDGNTEAFF
CDR3 DNA: TGTGCCAGCAGCCCCCCGGGACAGGGGGACGGGAACACTGAAGCTTTCTTT
clone size: NA
V gene: TRBV7-6
D gene: TRBD1
J gene: TRBJ1-1

CDR3 protein: CASSLPVGRTGELFF
CDR3 DNA: TGTGCCAGCAGCTTACCGGTCGGGCGGACCGGGGAGCTGTTTTTT
clone size: few
V gene: TRBV11-3
D gene: NA
J gene: TRBJ2-2

CDR3 protein: CASSISLRAGELFF
CDR3 DNA: TGTGCCAGTAGTATATCACTAAGGGCCGGGGAGCTGTTTTTT
clone size: once
V gene: TRBV19
D gene: NA
J gene: TRBJ2-2

CDR3 protein: CASSSTGALGDEKLFF
CDR3 DNA: TGTGCCAGCAGCTCCACAGGGGCGCTAGGGGATGAAAAACTGTTTTTT
clone size: few
V gene: TRBV11-3
D gene: TRBD1
J gene: TRBJ1-4

CDR3 protein: CASSRGDSQSSYEQYF
CDR3 DNA: TGTGCCAGCAGCCGGGGGGACAGCCAATCCTCCTACGAGCAGTACTTC
clone size: many
V gene: TRBV11-3
D gene: NA
J gene: TRBJ2-7

CDR3 protein: CASRIGGHNEQFF
CDR3 DNA: TGTGCCAGCAGGATCGGGGGGCACAATGAGCAGTTCTTC
clone size: NA
V gene: TRBV7-2
D gene: NA
J gene: TRBJ2-1

CDR3 protein: CASSTTPGAEQYF
CDR3 DNA: TGTGCCAGTAGTACAACTCCCGGGGCCGAGCAGTACTTC
clone size: NA
V gene: TRBV19
D gene: NA
J gene: TRBJ2-7

CDR3 protein: CASTRSGAGLYEQYF
CDR3 DNA: TGTGCCAGCACCCGTTCGGGGGCAGGGCTGTACGAGCAGTACTTC
clone size: few
V gene: TRBV11-3
D gene: NA
J gene: TRBJ2-7

CDR3 protein: CASSPGTFSSGANVLTF
CDR3 DNA: TGTGCCAGCAGCCCAGGGACTTTTAGCTCTGGGGCCAACGTCCTGACTTTC
clone size: NA
V gene: TRBV7-5
D gene: NA
J gene: TRBJ2-6

CDR3 protein: CASSSTSAGNTIYF
CDR3 DNA: TGTGCCAGCAGCTCCACGTCGGCTGGAAACACCATATATTTT
clone size: NA
V gene: TRBV11-3
D gene: NA
J gene: TRBJ1-3

CDR3 protein: CASSGLGATEAFF
CDR3 DNA: TGTGCCAGCAGCGGTCTGGGGGCCACTGAAGCTTTCTTT
clone size: few
V gene: TRBV9
D gene: NA
J gene: TRBJ1-1

CDR3 protein: CASSQSDASYGYTF
CDR3 DNA: TGTGCCAGCAGCCAATCGGACGCAAGCTATGGCTACACCTTC
clone size: many
V gene: TRBV11-3
D gene: NA
J gene: TRBJ1-2

CDR3 protein: CASSPRKGLAGEGGELFF
CDR3 DNA: TGTGCCAGCTCACCACGGAAGGGACTAGCGGGAGAAGGCGGGGAGCTGTTTTTT
clone size: NA
V gene: TRBV18
D gene: TRBD2
J gene: TRBJ2-2

CDR3 protein: CASRTGTVQETQYF
CDR3 DNA: TGTGCCAGCAGAACCGGGACAGTCCAAGAGACCCAGTACTTC
clone size: few
V gene: TRBV6-8
D gene: TRBD1
J gene: TRBJ2-5

CDR3 protein: CASSYSGLAGAYNEQFF
CDR3 DNA: TGTGCCAGCAGTTACTCTGGGCTAGCGGGGGCCTACAATGAGCAGTTCTTC
clone size: NA
V gene: TRBV6-8
D gene: TRBD2
J gene: TRBJ2-1

CDR3 protein: CASSYILLTGERSDTQYF
CDR3 DNA: TGTGCCAGCAGTTACATTTTGTTAACGGGAGAAAGGTCAGATACGCAGTATTTT
clone size: few
V gene: TRBV6-8
D gene: NA
J gene: TRBJ2-3

CDR3 protein: CASTFGGNRGNQPQHF
CDR3 DNA: TGTGCCAGCACCTTCGGAGGGAACAGGGGCAATCAGCCCCAGCATTTT
clone size: many
V gene: TRBV11-3
D gene: NA
J gene: TRBJ1-5

CDR3 protein: CASSQQRDSSYEQYF
CDR3 DNA: TGTGCCAGCTCACAACAGCGGGATAGCTCCTACGAGCAGTACTTC
clone size: few
V gene: TRBV18
D gene: TRBD2
J gene: TRBJ2-7

CDR3 protein: CASSPGGEANTEAFF
CDR3 DNA: TGTGCCAGCTCACCTGGGGGGGAAGCGAACACTGAAGCTTTCTTT
clone size: NA
V gene: TRBV18
D gene: NA
J gene: TRBJ1-1

CDR3 protein: CASSYTGTRNEKLFF
CDR3 DNA: TGTGCCAGCAGTTACACCGGGACACGTAATGAAAAACTGTTTTTT
clone size: medium-sized
V gene: TRBV6-8
D gene: NA
J gene: TRBJ1-4

CDR3 protein: CASSLSAGPVVEQYF
CDR3 DNA: TGTGCCAGCAGCTTGTCCGCAGGCCCCGTCGTCGAGCAGTACTTC
clone size: few
V gene: TRBV11-3
D gene: NA
J gene: TRBJ2-7

CDR3 protein: CASSSTVAGVVGEQFF
CDR3 DNA: TGTGCCAGCAGTTCCACAGTAGCGGGAGTCGTAGGTGAGCAGTTCTTC
clone size: NA
V gene: TRBV6-8
D gene: TRBD2
J gene: TRBJ2-1

CDR3 protein: CASSTHRTDYNSPLHF
CDR3 DNA: TGTGCCAGTAGTACCCACCGGACGGATTATAATTCACCCCTCCACTTT
clone size: NA
V gene: TRBV19
D gene: NA
J gene: TRBJ1-6

CDR3 protein: CAWSIQPNTGELFF
CDR3 DNA: TGTGCCTGGAGTATACAGCCGAACACCGGGGAGCTGTTTTTT
clone size: NA
V gene: TRBV30
D gene: NA
J gene: TRBJ2-2

CDR3 protein: CSVGAEFSEQFF
CDR3 DNA: TGCAGCGTTGGCGCGGAATTTAGTGAGCAGTTCTTC
clone size: once
V gene: TRBV29-1
D gene: NA
J gene: TRBJ2-1

CDR3 protein: CASSQQQGPTYEQYF
CDR3 DNA: TGTGCCAGCAGCCAGCAGCAGGGCCCTACCTACGAGCAGTACTTC
clone size: NA
V gene: TRBV14
D gene: NA
J gene: TRBJ2-7

CDR3 protein: CASSIVGGIDEQFF
CDR3 DNA: TGTGCCAGTAGTATAGTAGGGGGGATCGATGAGCAGTTCTTC
clone size: NA
V gene: TRBV19
D gene: NA
J gene: TRBJ2-1